The T cell receptor (beta chain) described here comes from a study of cytomegalovirus exposure and HLA in healthy donors. Trimming pared 4 bases from V and 4 bases from J, leaving 6 bases between. Germline V gene sequence: CDR1 MNHNY, CDR2 SVGAGI (reference sequence). The CDR3 spans 12 residues. Whereas donors were nominally healthy upon sampling, unrecorded immune exposures were probable. Findings and caveats of the study: The authors assumed roughly uniform sequencing depth across donors for presence/absence analyses. Versus the roughly 670-donor mean, an Asian-associated ancestry cluster reportedly showed fewer N-insertions in a later analysis. In an earlier analysis, about 87% or about 30%: the productive usage of most TCR beta V segments.

To note about this clone: Antigen unknown.

Primers included in the PCR were 60 Vbeta and 13 Jbeta primers. Repertoires were generated with immunoSEQ multiplex PCR, while TCRdb's copy carries only in-frame clones and drops some. The table includes about 210,000 clones, over 75% detected once. The chain combines TRBV6-6 with TRBJ2-3; D is unclear. The sample was PBMCs. This receptor was obtained from a male donor in good health and CMV-seronegative. The CDR3 loop reads CASSSPADTQYF. The DNA of the CDR3 is TGTGCCAGCAGTTCCCCCGCAGATACGCAGTATTTT.